This TCR beta chain came from a study of neurological immune-mediated disorders. Overall study results and limits: One related-CDR3 cluster, which may be a signature, held the repertoires of 18 of 34 multiple sclerosis patients after phylogenetic grouping.

This clonotype was picked up many times. Its antigen is not identified. Every sequencing run drew on 15-18 subjects and yielded over 200 million TCR-beta sequences. Each CDR3 protein gets one entry after TCRdb re-called the 5' RACE reads with MiXCR. The data hold about 60,000 distinct CDR3 sequences, with roughly 4% observed a single time. V gave up 3 bases and J gave up 2 bases; unmatched junction bases: 5. Germline CDR1 SQVTM, CDR2 ANQGSEA. This CDR3 is 14 amino acids long. The chain combines TRBV29-1 with TRBJ2-3, with TRBD1 identical over 7 bases. Sequenced: PBMCs. The receptor comes from a woman aged 45 to 65 with multiple sclerosis. The CDR3 loop reads CSVDPGQLTDTQYF. In DNA, the CDR3 is TGCAGCGTTGACCCGGGACAGCTCACAGATACGCAGTATTTT.